These 8 T cell receptor beta chains originate from one sample sequenced in a study of T cells in Graves' hyperthyroidism and ophthalmopathy. RNA transcripts provided the source from which TCR beta CDR3 regions were amplified. Using the HTBI primer set, a first-round RT-PCR was run on the TCR CDR3. In TCRdb, the multiplex PCR reads were re-called with MiXCR into one record per CDR3 protein. The data contain around 250,000 distinct CDR3 sequences, about 14% of them singletons. Sequences were obtained from blood. The origin of the receptors is a woman aged 40-49 years with Graves' hyperthyroidism that later progressed to Graves' ophthalmopathy.

The sample holds many counts of this clonotype. The V call is TRBV4-1, the J call TRBJ1-4, with D perhaps TRBD1 (5 bases). V shed 6 bases and J shed 3 bases, with 11 bases lying between them. This CDR3 is built from 14 residues. Germline V lookup: CDR1 MGHRA, CDR2 YSYEKL. Written as DNA, the CDR3 is TGCGCCAGCAGAATTCCGGGGGCTAATGAAAAACTGTTTTTT. Translating gives CASRIPGANEKLFF.

This clonotype was observed a handful of times. This chain links TRBV28 with TRBJ2-2; D tentatively fits TRBD1 or TRBD2 (5 bases each). V was trimmed by 7 bases and J by 6 bases, leaving 18 bases between them. This CDR3 has 15 amino acids. Looked up from germline, CDR1 is MDHEN and CDR2 is SYDVKM. The CDR3 bases are TGTGCCAGCAACCCGGGACGTCACCGTCCCGGGGAGCTGTTTTTT. It codes for CASNPGRHRPGELFF.

The chain carries TRBV7-2 and TRBJ1-2, with 7 bases lining up with TRBD1. The CDR3 loop spans 15 amino acids. V lost 2 bases and J lost 4; bases outside the gene matches: 7. The germline gives CDR1 SGHTA, CDR2 FQGNSA. CDR3 in amino acids: CASSLIRDSLYGYTF. The CDR3 DNA sequence: TGTGCCAGCAGCTTAATAAGGGACAGCCTCTATGGCTACACCTTC.

There are many counts of this clonotype. The chain is built from TRBV20-1 and TRBJ1-4, with D uncertain. V was trimmed by 0 bases and J by 8 bases, leaving 13 bases between them. The CDR3 consists of 14 residues. Germline CDR1 DFQATT, CDR2 SNEGSKA (reference sequence). This CDR3 is CSARESSSDEKLFF. CDR3 coding DNA: TGCAGTGCTAGAGAAAGTTCTTCGGACGAAAAACTGTTTTTT.

This chain connects TRBV6-1 to TRBJ2-2, with 11 bases aligning to TRBD2. Trimming cost V 7 bases and J 8 bases; bases outside gene matches: 9. The CDR3 consists of 15 residues. Germline-derived CDR1 and CDR2 are MNHNS and SASEGT. Written as DNA, the CDR3 is TGTGCCAGCACCCAACTAGCGGGAGCTACGGGGGAGCTGTTTTTT. It yields the protein CASTQLAGATGELFF.

This clonotype occurred many times. This chain connects TRBV18 to TRBJ2-3; D is unresolved. Germline values: CDR1 KGHSH, CDR2 LQKENI. Trimming cost V 4 bases and J 9 bases, with 14 bases left between them. The CDR3 consists of 13 residues. The CDR3 DNA is TGTGCCAGCTCACTCGGAGAGCAGGCAACGCAGTATTTT. Its translation: CASSLGEQATQYF.

This clonotype showed up many times. The gene calls are TRBV5-1 and TRBJ2-5; possibly TRBD2 for D (6 bases). Trimming shortened V by 0 bases and J by 3 bases, and 12 bases separated the two germline ends. The germline gives CDR1 SGHRS, CDR2 YFSETQ. This CDR3 comprises 15 residues. CDR3 sequence (DNA): TGCGCCAGCAGCTTGGCTCTGGGACTGAAAGAGACCCAGTACTTC. Its protein product is CASSLALGLKETQYF.

At least ten counts were recorded for this clonotype. The V and J genes are TRBV12-3 or TRBV12-4 and TRBJ1-5; 7 bases map to TRBD1. The CDR3 contains 15 residues. V trimming: 3 bases; J trimming: 0 bases; junction bases outside the gene matches: 2. CDR3 in DNA: TGTGCCAGCAGTTTGCACAGGGGTAGCAATCAGCCCCAGCATTTT. Translated, it gives CASSLHRGSNQPQHF.